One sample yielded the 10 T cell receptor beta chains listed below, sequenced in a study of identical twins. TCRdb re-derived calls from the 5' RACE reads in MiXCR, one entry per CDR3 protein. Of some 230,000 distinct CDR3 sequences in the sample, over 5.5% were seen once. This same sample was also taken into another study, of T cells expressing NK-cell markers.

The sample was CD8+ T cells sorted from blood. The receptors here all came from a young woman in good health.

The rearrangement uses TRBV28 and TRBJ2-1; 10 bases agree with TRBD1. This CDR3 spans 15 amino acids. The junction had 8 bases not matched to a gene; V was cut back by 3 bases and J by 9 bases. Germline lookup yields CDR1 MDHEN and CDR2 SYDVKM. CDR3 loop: CASSLSGQGFGEQFF. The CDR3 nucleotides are TGTGCCAGCAGTTTGTCGGGACAGGGGTTTGGTGAGCAGTTCTTC.

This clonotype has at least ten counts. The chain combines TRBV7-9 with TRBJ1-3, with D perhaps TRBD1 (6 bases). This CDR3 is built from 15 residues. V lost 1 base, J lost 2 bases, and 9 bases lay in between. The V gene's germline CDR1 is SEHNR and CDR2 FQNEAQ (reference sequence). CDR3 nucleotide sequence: TGTGCCAGCAGCTTAGAGACAGGCCCTGGAAACACCATATATTTT. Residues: CASSLETGPGNTIYF.

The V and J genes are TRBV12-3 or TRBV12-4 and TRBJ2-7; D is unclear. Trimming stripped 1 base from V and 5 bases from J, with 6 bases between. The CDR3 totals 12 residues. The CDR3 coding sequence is TGTGCCAGCAGTTTAGTGTTGCACGAGCAGTACTTC. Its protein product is CASSLVLHEQYF.

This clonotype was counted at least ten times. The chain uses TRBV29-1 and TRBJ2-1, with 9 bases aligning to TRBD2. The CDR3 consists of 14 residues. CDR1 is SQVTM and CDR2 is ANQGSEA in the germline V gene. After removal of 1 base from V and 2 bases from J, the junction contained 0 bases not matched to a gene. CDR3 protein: CSVEGLAAYNEQFF. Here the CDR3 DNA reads TGCAGCGTTGAAGGACTAGCGGCCTACAATGAGCAGTTCTTC.

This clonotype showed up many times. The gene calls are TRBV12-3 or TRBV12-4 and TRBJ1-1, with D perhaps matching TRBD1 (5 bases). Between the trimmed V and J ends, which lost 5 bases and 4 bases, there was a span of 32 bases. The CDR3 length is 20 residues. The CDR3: CASSPLRQGAAFVGTTEAFF. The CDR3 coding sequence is TGTGCCAGCAGTCCCCTACGTCAGGGAGCGGCGTTTGTGGGGACCACTGAAGCTTTCTTT.

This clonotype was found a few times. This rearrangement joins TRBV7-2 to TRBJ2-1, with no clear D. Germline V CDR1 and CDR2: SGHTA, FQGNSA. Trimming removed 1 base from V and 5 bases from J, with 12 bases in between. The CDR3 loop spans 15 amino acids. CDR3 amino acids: CASSLEDSPNNEQFF. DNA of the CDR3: TGTGCCAGCAGCTTAGAAGATTCACCCAACAATGAGCAGTTCTTC.

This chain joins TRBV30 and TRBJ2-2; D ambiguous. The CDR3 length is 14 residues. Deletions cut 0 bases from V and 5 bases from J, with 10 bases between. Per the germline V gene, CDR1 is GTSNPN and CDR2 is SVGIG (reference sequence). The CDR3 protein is CAWSVSVGTGELFF. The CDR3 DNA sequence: TGTGCCTGGAGTGTCTCTGTCGGGACCGGGGAGCTGTTTTTT.

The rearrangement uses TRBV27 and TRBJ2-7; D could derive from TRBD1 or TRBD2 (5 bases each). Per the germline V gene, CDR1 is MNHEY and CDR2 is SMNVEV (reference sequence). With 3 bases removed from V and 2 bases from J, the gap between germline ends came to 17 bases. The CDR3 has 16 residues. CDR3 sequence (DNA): TGTGCCAGCAGTTTCAACGGTGGGACCCATGCCTACGAGCAGTACTTC. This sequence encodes CASSFNGGTHAYEQYF.

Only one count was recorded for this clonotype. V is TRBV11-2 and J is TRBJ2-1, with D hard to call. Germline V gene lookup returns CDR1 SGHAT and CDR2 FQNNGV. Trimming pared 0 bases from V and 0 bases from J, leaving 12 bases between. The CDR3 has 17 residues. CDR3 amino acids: CASSLDRLPSSYNEQFF. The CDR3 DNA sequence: TGTGCCAGCAGCTTAGACCGACTCCCAAGCTCCTACAATGAGCAGTTCTTC.

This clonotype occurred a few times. Here the CDR3 reads CASSQGYRGKNTGELFF. The CDR3 region has the DNA TGCGCCAGCAGCCAAGGTTACAGGGGAAAAAACACCGGGGAGCTGTTTTTT. This chain links TRBV4-3 with TRBJ2-2; 7 nucleotides align to TRBD1. V was pared by 1 base and J by 2 bases, with 7 bases of the junction left unmatched. The CDR3 totals 17 residues. The V gene's germline CDR1 is LGHNA and CDR2 YSLEER.